At least ten counts were recorded for the clone carrying this T cell receptor (beta chain). What it recognizes is unknown. The sample's time point: blood at routine non-recurrence follow-up after resection. V lost 5 bases and J lost 3, with 17 bases in between. The CDR3 runs to 15 residues. Germline V gene lookup returns CDR1 SGHTA and CDR2 FQGNSA. This record belongs to a study of spatial heterogeneity in lung cancer. Study-level background: Sequenced were any available follow-up PBMC samples, which had been obtained a median of approximately 2 years after resection. Combinations of a unique TCR and a UMI were tallied in raw reads, and on average each appeared more than ten times.

General observations from the study: More often at tumor resection than at routine follow-up, ubiquitous expanded tumor TCRs were detected in the blood.

Each CDR3 protein is one row after TCRdb ran MiXCR on the 5' RACE reads. The repertoire consists of 110,000 or so distinct CDR3 sequences, with 10% to 13% occurring once and the leading ten covering more than 20%. The starting material was PBMCs, obtained at follow-up. J is TRBJ2-7 and V is TRBV7-2; the D is unclear. The sequence was obtained from a female donor with early-stage non-small cell lung cancer. CDR3 sequence reads: CASSQGPTLIYEQYV. For the CDR3, the DNA is TGTGCCAGCAGCCAAGGGCCGACCTTAATCTACGAGCAGTACGTC.